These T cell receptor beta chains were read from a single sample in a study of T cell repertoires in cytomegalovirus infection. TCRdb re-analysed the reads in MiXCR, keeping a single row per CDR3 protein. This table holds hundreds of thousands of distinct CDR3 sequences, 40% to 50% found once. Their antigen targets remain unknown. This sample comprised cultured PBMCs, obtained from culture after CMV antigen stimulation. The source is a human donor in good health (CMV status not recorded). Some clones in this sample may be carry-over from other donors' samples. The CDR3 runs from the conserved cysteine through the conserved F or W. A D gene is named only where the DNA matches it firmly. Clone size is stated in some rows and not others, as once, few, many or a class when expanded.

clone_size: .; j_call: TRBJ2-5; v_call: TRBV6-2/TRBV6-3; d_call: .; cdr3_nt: TGTGCCAGCAGCGGATATACAGGCCCTACCCAGTACTTC; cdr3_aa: CASSGYTGPTQYF
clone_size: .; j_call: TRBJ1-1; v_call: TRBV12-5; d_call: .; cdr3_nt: TGTGCTAGTGGCGGACATCCACGGAACACTGAAGCTTTCTTT; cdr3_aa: CASGGHPRNTEAFF
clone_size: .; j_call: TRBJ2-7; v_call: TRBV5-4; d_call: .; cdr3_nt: TGTGCCAGCAGCCCGGAGGTATCGCGGCTAGCCTACGAGCAGTACTTC; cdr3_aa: CASSPEVSRLAYEQYF
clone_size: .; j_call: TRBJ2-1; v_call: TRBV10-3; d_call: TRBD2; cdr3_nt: TGTGCCATCAGTGAGTCACTAGCGGGATCCCATGAGCAGTTCTTC; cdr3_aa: CAISESLAGSHEQFF
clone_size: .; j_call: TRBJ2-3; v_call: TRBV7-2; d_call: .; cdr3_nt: TGTGCCAGCAGCTTAGAAGGAGATTCGCAGTATTTT; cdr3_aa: CASSLEGDSQYF
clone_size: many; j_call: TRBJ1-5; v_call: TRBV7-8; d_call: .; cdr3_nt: TGTGCCAGCAGCTTCTCCAGGATTAGCAATCAGCCCCAGCATTTT; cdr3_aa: CASSFSRISNQPQHF
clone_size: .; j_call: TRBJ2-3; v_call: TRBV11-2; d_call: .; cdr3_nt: TGTGCCAGCAGCATGACAGTGGCAGATACGCAGTATTTT; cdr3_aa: CASSMTVADTQYF
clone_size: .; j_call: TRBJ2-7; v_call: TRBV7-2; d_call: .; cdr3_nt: TGTGCCAGCAGCTTAGTCGGGGCAGGGAGGACCTACGAGCAGTACTTC; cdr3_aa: CASSLVGAGRTYEQYF
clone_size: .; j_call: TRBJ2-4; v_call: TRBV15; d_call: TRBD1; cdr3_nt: TGTGCCACCAGCGCCTCCCCCCGGGACAGGATTCAGTACTTC; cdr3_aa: CATSASPRDRIQYF
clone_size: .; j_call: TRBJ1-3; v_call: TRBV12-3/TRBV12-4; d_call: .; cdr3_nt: TGTGCCAGCAGTTTAGGGGACCCTGGAAACACCATATATTTT; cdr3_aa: CASSLGDPGNTIYF
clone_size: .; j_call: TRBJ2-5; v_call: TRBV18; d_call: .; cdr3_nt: TGTGCCAGCTCACCGTCCGATACAGGGAGGGAGACCCAGTACTTC; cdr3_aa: CASSPSDTGRETQYF
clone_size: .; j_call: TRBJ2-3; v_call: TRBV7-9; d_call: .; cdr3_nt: TGTACCAGCAGCTTAAATCCCGGATCTAGCACAGATACGCAGTATTTT; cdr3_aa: CTSSLNPGSSTDTQYF
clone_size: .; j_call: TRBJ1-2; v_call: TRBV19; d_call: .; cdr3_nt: TGTGCCAGTAGCAGTCCCTATGGCTACACCTTC; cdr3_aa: CASSSPYGYTF
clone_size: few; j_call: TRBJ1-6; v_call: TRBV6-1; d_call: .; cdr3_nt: TGTGCCAGCAGTGAAAGCAGACGGCCAACCTCAGAGAATAATTCACCCCTCCACTTT; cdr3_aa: CASSESRRPTSENNSPLHF
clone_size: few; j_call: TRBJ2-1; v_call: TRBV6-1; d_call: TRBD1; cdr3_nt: TGTGCCAGCAGGCTAACAGGGGCCACAGGTGATGAGCAGTTCTTC; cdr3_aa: CASRLTGATGDEQFF
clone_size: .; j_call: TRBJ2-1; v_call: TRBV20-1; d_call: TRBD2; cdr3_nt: TGCAGTGCTAGAGATCGAAGGGCTAGCGGGCCAGAGAATGAGCAGTTCTTC; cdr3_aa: CSARDRRASGPENEQFF
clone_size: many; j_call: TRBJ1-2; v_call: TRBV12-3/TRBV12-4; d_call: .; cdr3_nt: TGTGCCAGCAGTTCCTCCCGTGGGGACCGTGGCTACACCTTC; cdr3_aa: CASSSSRGDRGYTF
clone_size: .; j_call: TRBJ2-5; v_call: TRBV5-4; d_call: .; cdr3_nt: TGTGCCAGCAGCTCCCAACAGGCCCCCGTGACCCAGTACTTC; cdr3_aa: CASSSQQAPVTQYF
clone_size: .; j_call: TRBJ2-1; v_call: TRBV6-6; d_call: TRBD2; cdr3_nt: TGTGCCAGCAGTTACACTGCCGGGACTAGCGGGGGGGAGATGGAGTTCTTC; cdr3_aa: CASSYTAGTSGGEMEFF
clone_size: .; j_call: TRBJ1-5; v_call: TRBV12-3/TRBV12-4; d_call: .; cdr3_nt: TGTGCCAGCAGTATCCTTTCGGGGAATCAGCCCCAGCATTTT; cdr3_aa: CASSILSGNQPQHF
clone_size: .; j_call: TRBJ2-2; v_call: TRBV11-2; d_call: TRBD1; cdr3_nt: TGTGCCAGCAGCTTAAGGTGGGGGACAGGGTCCACCGGGGAGCTGTTTTTT; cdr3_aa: CASSLRWGTGSTGELFF
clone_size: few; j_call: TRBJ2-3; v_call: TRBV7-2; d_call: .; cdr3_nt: TGTGCCAGCAGCTTAGTGGGGCAGACAGATACGCAGTATTTT; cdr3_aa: CASSLVGQTDTQYF
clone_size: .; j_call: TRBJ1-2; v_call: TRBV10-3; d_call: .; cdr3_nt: TGTGCCATCAGTGACGTCCTCTATGGCTACACCTTC; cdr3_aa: CAISDVLYGYTF
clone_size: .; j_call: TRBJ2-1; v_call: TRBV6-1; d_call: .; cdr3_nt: TGTGCCAGCATAAAAGGGATCCGGGACTTCCACAATGAGCAGTTCTTC; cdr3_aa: CASIKGIRDFHNEQFF
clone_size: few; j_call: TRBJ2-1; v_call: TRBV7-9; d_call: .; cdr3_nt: TGTGCCAGCAGCTTAGCGGGATGGGAGGATGAGCAGTTCTTC; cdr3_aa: CASSLAGWEDEQFF
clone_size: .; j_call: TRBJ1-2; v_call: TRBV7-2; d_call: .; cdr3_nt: TGTGCCACCGCTCGAAGTTCTAACTATGGCTACACCTTC; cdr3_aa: CATARSSNYGYTF
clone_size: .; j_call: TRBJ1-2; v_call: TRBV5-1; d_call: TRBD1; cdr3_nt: TGCGCCAGCAGCCCTGGACAGGGAGGAATTGGCTACACCTTC; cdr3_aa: CASSPGQGGIGYTF
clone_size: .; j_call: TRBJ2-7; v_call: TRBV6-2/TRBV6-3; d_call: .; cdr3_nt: TGTGCCAGCAGTTGGGACGCGGACTACGAGCAGTACTTC; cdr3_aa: CASSWDADYEQYF
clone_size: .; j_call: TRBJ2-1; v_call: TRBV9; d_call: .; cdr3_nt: TGTGCCAGCAGCGTAGAGGGGGGAGTGGAGGAGCAGTTCTTC; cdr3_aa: CASSVEGGVEEQFF
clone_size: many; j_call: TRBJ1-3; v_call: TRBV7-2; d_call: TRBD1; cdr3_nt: TGTGCCAGCAGCTTAGGCGGGACAGCTGGAAACACCATATATTTT; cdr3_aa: CASSLGGTAGNTIYF
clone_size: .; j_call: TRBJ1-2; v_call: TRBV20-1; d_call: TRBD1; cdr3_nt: TGCAGTGCTAGAGGGTCCCGCAGGGGGTTTGGGGTCAACTATGGCTACACCTTC; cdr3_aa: CSARGSRRGFGVNYGYTF
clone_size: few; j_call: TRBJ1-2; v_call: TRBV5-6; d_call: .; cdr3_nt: TGTGCCAGCAGCTCACGGCTACAGCCCCTGAACTATGGCTACACCTTC; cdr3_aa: CASSSRLQPLNYGYTF
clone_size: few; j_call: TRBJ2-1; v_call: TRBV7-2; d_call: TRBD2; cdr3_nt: TGTGCCAGCAGCAAAGGTTGGACTAGCGGGCCGGATGAGCAGTTCTTC; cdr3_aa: CASSKGWTSGPDEQFF
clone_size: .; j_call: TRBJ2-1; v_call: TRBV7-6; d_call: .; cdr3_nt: TGTGCCAGCAGCCCACCCCGGAACAATGAGCAGTTCTTC; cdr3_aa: CASSPPRNNEQFF
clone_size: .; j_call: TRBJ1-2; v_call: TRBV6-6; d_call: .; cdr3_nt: TGTGCCAGCACCTCATTCGGGGGATCGGACTATGGCTACACCTTC; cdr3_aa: CASTSFGGSDYGYTF
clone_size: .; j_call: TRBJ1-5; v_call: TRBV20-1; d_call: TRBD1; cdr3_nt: TGCAGTGCTAGAGATTCGACAGGGATGGTCAATCAGCCCCAGCATTTT; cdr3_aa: CSARDSTGMVNQPQHF
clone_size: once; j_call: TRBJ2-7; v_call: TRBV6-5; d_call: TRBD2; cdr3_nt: TGTGCCAGCAGCACGGCCGGGCGGGAGAAAAACGAGCAGTACTTC; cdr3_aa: CASSTAGREKNEQYF
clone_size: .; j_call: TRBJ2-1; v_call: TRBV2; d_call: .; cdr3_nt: TGTGCCAGCAGTGGGTCGCGCAATGAGCAGTTCTTC; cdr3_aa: CASSGSRNEQFF